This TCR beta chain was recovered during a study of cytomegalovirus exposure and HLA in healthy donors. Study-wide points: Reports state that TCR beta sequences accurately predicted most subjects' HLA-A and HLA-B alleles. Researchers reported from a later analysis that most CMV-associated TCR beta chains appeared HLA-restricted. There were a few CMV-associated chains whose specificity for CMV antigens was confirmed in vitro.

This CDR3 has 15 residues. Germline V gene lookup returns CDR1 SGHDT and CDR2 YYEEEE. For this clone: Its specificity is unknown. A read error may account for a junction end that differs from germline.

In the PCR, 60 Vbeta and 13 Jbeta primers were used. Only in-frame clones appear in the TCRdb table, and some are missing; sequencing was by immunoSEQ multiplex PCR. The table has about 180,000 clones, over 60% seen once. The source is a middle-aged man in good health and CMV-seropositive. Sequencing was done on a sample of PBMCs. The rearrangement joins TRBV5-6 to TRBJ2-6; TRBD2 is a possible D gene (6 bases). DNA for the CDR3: TGTGCCAGCAGCTTCAAGGGGACTGGGGCCAACGGCCTGACTTTC. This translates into CASSFKGTGANGLTF.